The 4 T cell receptor beta chains presented below share a single source sample, sequenced in a study of cytomegalovirus exposure and HLA in healthy donors. PCR was performed using 60 Vbeta and 13 Jbeta primers. The method was immunoSEQ multiplex PCR; TCRdb's version includes in-frame clones alone and lacks a portion of them. The profile shows about 250,000 clones, roughly 80% of them singletons. Material for sequencing was PBMCs. The receptors shown here come from a girl aged 2 to 9 in good health and CMV-seronegative.

The V and J genes are TRBV23-1 and TRBJ2-7; 9 bases line up with TRBD1. TRBV23-1 is filed as an ORF, its function uncertain. The CDR3 contains 15 residues. V shed 3 bases and J 3 bases; nucleotides not matched to a gene: 6. The CDR3 coding sequence is TGCGCCAGCAGTCAGTCTACAGGGGGCGACTACGAGCAGTACTTC. It specifies CASSQSTGGDYEQYF.

V is TRBV5-1 and J is TRBJ2-1; 9 nucleotides match TRBD2. The CDR3 has 16 residues. From germline, CDR1 is SGHRS and CDR2 YFSETQ. After removal of 4 bases from V and 5 bases from J, the junction contained 10 bases not matched to a gene. This chain's CDR3 is CASSLAGLAPNNEQFF. The DNA for the CDR3 is TGCGCCAGCAGCCTTGCCGGACTAGCGCCCAACAATGAGCAGTTCTTC.

J is TRBJ2-5 and V is TRBV9; 9 bases map to TRBD2. Losses at the gene ends were 0 bases for V and 1 base for J; bases not matched to a gene: 4. CDR1 is SGDLS and CDR2 is YYNGEE in the germline V gene. The CDR3 loop spans 16 amino acids. The CDR3 DNA sequence: TGTGCCAGCAGCGTAGGCGGACTAGCGCCCCAAGAGACCCAGTACTTC. Its translation is CASSVGGLAPQETQYF.

This clone was observed a single time. V usage is TRBV5-1 and J usage is TRBJ1-2, with 9 bases aligning to TRBD1. Germline CDR1 is SGHRS and CDR2 is YFSETQ. The CDR3 has 15 amino acids. V was clipped by 1 base and J by 6 bases; unmatched bases: 7. The CDR3 protein is CASSLLATGGDGYTF. CDR3 nucleotide sequence: TGCGCCAGCAGCTTGTTGGCGACAGGGGGAGATGGCTACACCTTC.